This TCR beta chain originates from a study of shared clonotypes between healthy human individuals. As to this clone: Its target is not known.

V was pared by 4 bases and J by 2 bases, with 11 bases between. Germline values: CDR1 SQVTM, CDR2 ANQGSEA. This CDR3 comprises 13 residues. General study results and limits: Shared across a handful of donors were about 4.8% of the naive CD4 clonotypes.

Several immunoSEQ plates held equal portions of the genomic DNA taken from each subset. Measured with immunoSEQ multiplex PCR; TCRdb has only the in-frame clones, and not every one. The table lists over 1.4 million clones, over 95% of them singletons. Among the donors, all were Caucasian adults who lived in Nashville, Tennessee. Source material: naive CD4+ T cells sorted from blood. Regarding subset: CD45RA+ positively selected. The receptor was isolated from a man aged 25 to 40 in good health. The gene calls are TRBV29-1 and TRBJ2-5, with D perhaps TRBD2 (5 bases). CDR3 bases: TGCAGCGTTGTTTTACGGGGTCAAGAGACCCAGTACTTC. It is translated as CSVVLRGQETQYF. Based on the CDR3 plus reference TRBV29-1 and TRBJ2-5, the full variable domain is SAVISQKPSRDICQRGTSLTIQCQVDSQVTMMFWYRQQPGQSLTLIATANQGSEATYESGFVIDKFPISRPNLTFSTLTVSNMSPEDSSIYLCSVVLRGQETQYFGPGTRLLVL.